These T cell receptor beta chains were read from a single sample in a study of cytomegalovirus exposure and HLA in healthy donors. Using immunoSEQ multiplex PCR, the repertoire was profiled, and TCRdb retains in-frame clones only, with some absent. Found here are about 160,000 clones, about two thirds of them singletons; the top ten hold approximately 3%. Sequencing used PBMCs. The receptors originated from a woman aged 25 to 39 in good health and CMV-seronegative. CDR3s include the opening cysteine and the closing phenylalanine or tryptophan. The order of the fields is D gene, V gene, clone size, J gene, CDR3 length, CDR3 protein, CDR3 DNA. The D gene is left open where the match is weak. Size tells how often a clone was seen (once, few, many) or the class of an expanded clone, and some rows leave it out.

TRBD2,TRBV7-2,NA,TRBJ2-1,16,CASSLGVLAGYNEQFF,TGTGCCAGCAGCTTAGGGGTACTAGCGGGATACAATGAGCAGTTCTTC
TRBD1,TRBV28,NA,TRBJ2-7,15,CASSTRTGIVYEQYF,TGTGCCAGCAGTACTCGGACAGGGATAGTCTACGAGCAGTACTTC
NA,TRBV7-9,NA,TRBJ1-2,14,CASSPQFSGKGYTF,TGTGCCAGCAGCCCCCAATTCTCAGGGAAGGGCTACACCTTC
TRBD2,TRBV7-7,few,TRBJ2-2,16,CASSPTSGRGTGELFF,TGTGCTAGCAGCCCGACTAGCGGGAGAGGTACCGGGGAGCTGTTTTTT
TRBD2,TRBV7-3,NA,TRBJ2-3,15,CASSRGTSIPDTQYF,TGTGCCAGTAGTAGGGGGACTAGCATCCCAGATACGCAGTATTTT
NA,TRBV7-9,once,TRBJ1-1,12,CASSLAGTRAFF,TGTGCCAGCAGCTTAGCTGGGACACGAGCTTTCTTT
TRBD2,TRBV11-2,few,TRBJ2-5,17,CASSLGVLGGRQETQYF,TGTGCCAGCAGCTTAGGGGTCTTGGGCGGGAGGCAAGAGACCCAGTACTTC
NA,TRBV28,NA,TRBJ1-5,12,CASSPLYQPQHF,TGTGCCAGCAGCCCCCTCTATCAGCCCCAGCATTTT
NA,TRBV9,NA,TRBJ1-2,12,CASSVDTHGYTF,TGTGCCAGCAGCGTTGACACGCATGGCTACACCTTC
NA,TRBV7-9,NA,TRBJ2-7,14,CASSPAGTPYEQYF,TGTGCCAGCAGCCCAGCCGGGACACCATACGAGCAGTACTTC
NA,TRBV6-5,few,TRBJ1-4,13,CASSPIYNEKLFF,TGTGCCAGCAGTCCGATCTATAATGAAAAACTGTTTTTT
NA,TRBV4-1,NA,TRBJ2-4,13,CASSQVGGSPRYF,TGCGCCAGCAGCCAAGTCGGCGGCAGCCCTAGGTACTTC
NA,TRBV2,NA,TRBJ2-3,12,CASNGFADTQYF,TGTGCCAGCAATGGCTTCGCAGATACGCAGTATTTT
NA,TRBV7-9,NA,TRBJ1-5,14,CASSPDYSNQPQHF,TGTGCCAGCAGCCCCGACTATAGCAATCAGCCCCAGCATTTT
NA,TRBV13,once,TRBJ2-3,17,CASSSEANSGSTDTQYF,TGTGCCAGCAGCTCCGAAGCAAATAGCGGAAGCACAGATACGCAGTATTTT
NA,TRBV7-3,NA,TRBJ2-1,14,CASSLTSGNNEQFF,TGTGCCAGCAGCTTAACGTCCGGGAATAATGAGCAGTTCTTC
NA,TRBV7-3,few,TRBJ1-3,13,CASSRGSGNTIYF,TGTGCCAGCAGCCGAGGCTCTGGAAACACCATATATTTT
NA,TRBV28,once,TRBJ1-6,14,CASSNGPGNSPLHF,TGTGCCAGCAGTAACGGTCCGGGGAATTCACCCCTCCACTTT
NA,TRBV7-3,NA,TRBJ2-2,14,CASSLYWGPGELFF,TGTGCCAGCAGCTTATATTGGGGGCCCGGGGAGCTGTTTTTT
NA,TRBV25-1,NA,TRBJ2-3,13,CASSDRNTDTQYF,TGTGCCAGCAGTGACAGGAACACAGATACGCAGTATTTT
NA,TRBV2,NA,TRBJ2-1,14,CASSEDRLRNEQFF,TGTGCCAGCAGTGAAGATAGGTTGAGGAATGAGCAGTTCTTC
NA,TRBV18,NA,TRBJ1-1,14,CASSPRDTNTEAFF,TGTGCCAGCTCACCAAGGGACACGAACACTGAAGCTTTCTTT
TRBD2,TRBV4-3,once,TRBJ2-1,15,CASSQGLASRNEQFF,TGCGCCAGCAGCCAAGGACTAGCGTCACGCAATGAGCAGTTCTTC
TRBD1,TRBV2,few,TRBJ1-5,15,CATGLGQGARQPQHF,TGTGCCACCGGTTTAGGACAGGGGGCAAGACAGCCCCAGCATTTT
TRBD2,TRBV18,NA,TRBJ2-3,16,CASSVGGSGGGDTQYF,TGTGCCAGCTCAGTTGGCGGTAGCGGGGGAGGAGATACGCAGTATTTT
NA,TRBV10-3,once,TRBJ1-2,13,CAISEGAEGGYTF,TGTGCCATCAGTGAAGGGGCGGAAGGTGGCTACACCTTC
TRBD1,TRBV2,NA,TRBJ1-4,14,CASSETGVNEKLFF,TGTGCCAGCAGTGAAACAGGGGTAAATGAAAAACTGTTTTTT
NA,TRBV7-3,NA,TRBJ2-2,14,CASSPRAASRELFF,TGTGCCAGCAGCCCCAGGGCAGCCTCCCGGGAGCTGTTTTTT